This T cell receptor beta chain came from a study of cytomegalovirus exposure and HLA in healthy donors. V was pared by 5 bases and J by 13 bases, with 18 bases between. This CDR3 spans 14 amino acids. CDR1 is MNHNS, CDR2 SASEGT, per germline. The table lists this clone with a few counts. A multiplex PCR was run with 60 Vbeta primers and 13 Jbeta primers. Method: immunoSEQ multiplex PCR; TCRdb's copy keeps in-frame clones and lacks some. The sample carries about 60,000 clones, 70% to 80% recorded once. This receptor was taken from a woman aged 55-69 years in good health and CMV-seropositive. This chain uses TRBV6-1 with TRBJ1-6, with D hard to call. The sequencing input was PBMCs. The CDR3 DNA reads as TGTGCCAGCAGTCAGACGATTATTACCGGGCCCCTCCACTTT. This codes for CASSQTIITGPLHF.